These 19 T cell receptor beta chains came from one sample sequenced in a study of blood T cells in healthy people across ages. Primed by a sample-barcoded 5' primer and a J-beta primer mix, a second PCR proceeded for roughly 6 to 12 cycles. MiXCR, run by TCRdb on the 5' RACE reads, gives a single entry per CDR3 protein. The table lists 630,000 or so distinct CDR3 sequences, approximately 30% of them singletons. Sequencing input: blood. These receptor sequences come from a woman aged 80 or over in good health.

This clonotype occurred a few times. The chain couples TRBV28 to TRBJ1-4; D gene ambiguous. The CDR3 runs 14 residues. Germline V gene data show CDR1 as MDHEN and CDR2 as SYDVKM. The ends were cut back, 2 bases at V and 8 bases at J, with 12 bases in the middle. The CDR3 DNA is TGTGCCAGCAGTTTACGGCAGATAACCGAAAAACTGTTTTTT. Residues: CASSLRQITEKLFF.

Remarks on this clonotype: This could be a read error, since a much larger clone is one nucleotide away. In DNA form, the CDR3 reads TGTGCCAGCGCCCAAAGGGGGACTAGCCTCTCCTACAATGAGCAGTACTTC. It specifies CASAQRGTSLSYNEQYF. The rearrangement links TRBV6-1 to TRBJ2-1; the match to TRBD2 covers 9 bases. The end of the DNA is better explained by TRBJ2-7, so the J call may be wrong. CDR1 is MNHNS, CDR2 SASEGT, per germline. The CDR3 is 17 residues long.

There are a few counts of this clonotype. This chain links TRBV6-5 with TRBJ1-4; no clear D. Germline CDR1 is MNHEY and CDR2 is SVGAGI. Trimming took 2 bases from V and 14 from J, leaving 24 bases between them. The CDR3 length is 16 residues. The CDR3 DNA reads as TGTGCCAGCAGTTACGTTTCCCAGCAAGGATCAACGCGGCTGTTTTTT. Translating it yields CASSYVSQQGSTRLFF.

This clonotype was seen a handful of times. This clone may be a read error of a much larger clone one base away. The V gene is TRBV2, the J gene TRBJ2-7; the match to TRBD1 covers 7 bases. The CDR3 sequence is 14 residues long. CDR1 and CDR2 from the germline V gene are SNHLY and FYNNEI. The CDR3 is CAGSGTERAYEQYF. CDR3 nucleotides: TGTGCCGGCAGTGGGACAGAGAGGGCCTACGAGCAGTACTTC.

Note on this clonotype: Just one base apart from a much larger clone, this may be a read error. This chain uses TRBV29-1 with TRBJ2-7; no firm D call. CDR1 SQVTM and CDR2 ANQGSEA come from the germline V gene. This CDR3 spans 14 amino acids. CDR3 protein: CSIDSGSQSYEQYF. The CDR3 DNA reads TGCAGCATTGACTCCGGGTCCCAGAGCTACGAGCAGTACTTC.

This clonotype was detected many times. The chain joins TRBV5-1 to TRBJ1-1, with a tentative D call TRBD1 (5 bases). The CDR3 consists of 14 residues. Germline CDR1 is SGHRS and CDR2 is YFSETQ. Trimming left V 1 base short and J 1 base short, with 8 bases between. The CDR3 sequence: CASSLPGPNTEAFF. CDR3 in DNA: TGCGCCAGCAGCTTGCCAGGGCCGAACACTGAAGCTTTCTTT.

This chain links TRBV2 with TRBJ2-5; TRBD1 agrees at 9 bases. Germline V lookup: CDR1 SNHLY, CDR2 FYNNEI. The CDR3 runs 17 residues. Trimming cost V 1 base and J 4 bases; bases outside gene matches: 10. The CDR3 nucleotides are TGTGCCAGCAGTGAAGAAGGGACCGGGACAGGGCCAGAGACCCAGTACTTC. Protein product: CASSEEGTGTGPETQYF.

This clonotype was counted ten times or more. The chain uses TRBV18 and TRBJ2-3, with unresolved D. V was clipped by 4 bases and J by 0 bases, with 23 bases between them. In germline, CDR1 is KGHSH, CDR2 LQKENI. The CDR3 is 19 amino acids. This chain's CDR3 is CASSRRQGSVLTSTDTQYF. The CDR3, as DNA: TGTGCCAGCTCACGTCGACAAGGTTCCGTCCTTACTAGCACAGATACGCAGTATTTT. The full variable domain, its missing parts supplied by reference TRBV18 and TRBJ2-3, is NAGVMQNPRHLVRRRGQEARLRCSPMKGHSHVYWYRQLPEEGLKFMVYLQKENIIDESGMPKERFSAEFPKEGPSILRIQQVVRGDSAAYFCASSRRQGSVLTSTDTQYFGPGTRLTVL.

Many counts were recorded for this clonotype. The rearrangement uses TRBV7-9 and TRBJ2-3; 7 bases align to TRBD2. The CDR3 covers 15 residues. Trimming took 8 bases from V and 2 from J; bases not matched to a gene: 10. Germline values: CDR1 SEHNR, CDR2 FQNEAQ (reference sequence). CDR3 in DNA: TGTGCCAGCCTACTATTAGCGGGCCTCACAGATACGCAGTATTTT. The encoded protein is CASLLLAGLTDTQYF.

This clonotype was observed at least ten times. The J gene is TRBJ2-5, the V gene TRBV7-9, with D possibly being TRBD2 (7 bases). This CDR3 has 18 amino acids. Germline V gene sequence: CDR1 SEHNR, CDR2 FQNEAQ (reference sequence). Trimming shortened V by 2 bases and J by 2 bases, and 21 bases separated the two germline ends. CDR3 DNA: TGTGCCAGCAGCTTAACCCTCGGTGGCGGGGGCTTACAAGAGACCCAGTACTTC. Protein: CASSLTLGGGGLQETQYF.

The rearrangement uses TRBV7-9 and TRBJ2-5, with TRBD1 as a possible D gene (7 bases). Judging by the DNA end, TRBJ2-7 fits better; the J call may be wrong. CDR3 length equals 16 residues. Germline V gives CDR1 SEHNR, CDR2 FQNEAQ (reference sequence). The CDR3 loop is CASSLDSEGASYEQYF. In DNA form, the CDR3 reads TGTGCCAGCAGCTTAGACTCGGAGGGGGCTTCATACGAGCAGTACTTC.

Regarding this clonotype: A much larger clone differs from this one at a single base, so this may be a read error. This chain joins TRBV5-1 and TRBJ2-1; D ambiguous. The end of the DNA aligns better with TRBJ2-7, so the J call may be wrong. This CDR3 contains 13 residues. CDR1 is SGHRS and CDR2 is YFSETQ in the germline V gene. The CDR3 spells CASGTARNNEQYF. The CDR3 DNA is TGCGCCAGCGGAACAGCCAGAAACAATGAGCAGTACTTC.

At least ten counts were recorded for this clonotype. This chain links TRBV20-1 with TRBJ1-5; D uncertain. Germline V gene data show CDR1 as DFQATT and CDR2 as SNEGSKA (reference sequence). V was cut by 2 bases and J by 0 bases, with 14 bases left in between. The CDR3 runs 16 residues. The CDR3 region is CSARRPVGSSNQPQHF. CDR3 coding DNA: TGCAGTGCTAGAAGGCCAGTGGGGAGTAGCAATCAGCCCCAGCATTTT.

To note about this clonotype: The junction shows a germline mismatch at one end, possibly a read error. The chain has TRBV12-3 or TRBV12-4 and TRBJ1-1, with D uncertain. The length of the CDR3 is 13 residues. CDR3 sequence (DNA): TGTGCCAGCAGTTTATTATCATCCCCTGAAGTTTTCTTT. It specifies CASSLLSSPEVFF.

This clonotype came up many times. The genes are TRBV7-2 and TRBJ1-4; a possible D gene is TRBD1 (5 bases). The germline V gene has CDR1 SGHTA and CDR2 FQGNSA. Trimming stripped 5 bases from V and 3 bases from J, with 13 bases between. CDR3 length: 15 residues. The CDR3 reads CASSPWGGANEKLFF. CDR3 sequence (DNA): TGTGCCAGCAGCCCATGGGGGGGGGCTAATGAAAAACTGTTTTTT.

As for this clonotype: This may be a read error, as it is one base from a much larger clone. The chain joins TRBV11-1 to TRBJ2-5; D is ambiguous. Deletions cut 0 bases from V and 11 bases from J, with 13 bases between. The germline V gene encodes CDR1 SGHAT and CDR2 FQDESV (reference sequence). The CDR3 covers 13 residues. CDR3 coding DNA: TGTGCCAGCAGCTTAGCCCTTAACAATGAGCAGTACTTC. Protein product: CASSLALNNEQYF.

The chain links TRBV29-1 to TRBJ2-1; TRBD1 aligns across 7 bases. Trimming at V came to 3 bases and at J to 2 bases, leaving 4 bases not matched to a gene. Germline V lookup: CDR1 SQVTM, CDR2 ANQGSEA. This CDR3 contains 14 residues. The CDR3, as DNA: TGCAGCGTTGATTACGGGACAGCCTACAATGAGCAGTTCTTC. The encoded protein is CSVDYGTAYNEQFF.

Notes on this clonotype: Germline is not matched at one junction end, which may reflect a read error. The chain combines TRBV3-1 with TRBJ1-2; unclear D gene. CDR1 is LGHDT and CDR2 is YNNKEL in the germline V gene (reference sequence). The CDR3 has 14 residues. CDR3 amino acids: CANSQGRSDYGYTF. The CDR3, as DNA: TGTGCCAACAGCCAAGGCAGGAGCGACTATGGCTACACCTTC.

This clonotype was recorded a few times. A much larger clone differs by one base, so this may be a read error. CDR3: CASSQKPSSYNEQYF. The CDR3 DNA is TGTGCCAGCAGCCAAAAACCGAGCTCCTACAATGAGCAGTACTTC. The chain couples TRBV4-2 to TRBJ2-1; D uncertain. The tail of the sequence fits TRBJ2-7 better, so the J call may be wrong. Germline CDR1 is LGHNA and CDR2 is YNFKEQ. CDR3 length: 15 amino acids.